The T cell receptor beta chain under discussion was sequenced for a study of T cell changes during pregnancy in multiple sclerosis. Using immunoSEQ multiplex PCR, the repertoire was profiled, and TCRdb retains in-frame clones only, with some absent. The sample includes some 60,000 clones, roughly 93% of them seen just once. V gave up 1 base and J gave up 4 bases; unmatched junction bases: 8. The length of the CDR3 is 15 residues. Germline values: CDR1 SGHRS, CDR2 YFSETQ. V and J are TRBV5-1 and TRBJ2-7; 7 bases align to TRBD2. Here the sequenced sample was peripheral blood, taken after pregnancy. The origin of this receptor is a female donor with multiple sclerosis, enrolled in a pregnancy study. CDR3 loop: CASSLWRENQYEQYF. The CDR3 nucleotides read TGCGCCAGCAGCTTGTGGCGGGAGAACCAATACGAGCAGTACTTC.